This T cell receptor (beta chain) was captured in a study of graft-versus-host responses after intestinal transplantation. Germline V gene lookup returns CDR1 SGDLS and CDR2 YYNGEE. The CDR3 totals 15 residues. V lost 0 bases and J 0 bases, leaving 9 bases between the germline ends. The protocol was immunoSEQ multiplex PCR, while the TCRdb copy is restricted to in-frame clones and leaves out a portion. The sample lists about 90,000 clones, approximately 92% occurring once. Comment on this clone: Its target is not known.

This clonotype was obtained from a human donor who received an intestinal transplant. The rearrangement links TRBV9 to TRBJ1-2; possible D gene TRBD1, 5 bases. Sequencing was performed on unstimulated CD8+ T cells sorted from spleen or lymph node cells, taken before intestinal transplant. CDR3 in amino acids: CASSVAPGPNYGYTF. The CDR3 DNA reads TGTGCCAGCAGCGTAGCGCCAGGGCCTAACTATGGCTACACCTTC.